The 8 T cell receptor beta chains presented below share a single source sample, sequenced in a study of CD8 T cells in ankylosing spondylitis. TCRdb re-analysed the 5' RACE reads in MiXCR, keeping a single row per CDR3 protein. There are hundreds of thousands of distinct CDR3 sequences in the sample; approximately 10% occur only once, and about 20% lies in the top ten. The material sequenced was blood, either unsorted or a sorted T cell fraction (not recorded which). Source of these receptors: a male donor with ankylosing spondylitis or in good health (not recorded which).

This clonotype was seen repeatedly, ten times or more. The CDR3 loop is CASRLAGGGEQFF. The CDR3 DNA sequence: TGTGCCAGCAGACTAGCGGGGGGCGGGGAGCAGTTCTTC. The chain has TRBV25-1 and TRBJ2-1, with TRBD2 matching 12 bases. V shed 6 bases and J 10 bases; nucleotides not matched to a gene: 4. Germline CDR1 reads MGHDK; CDR2 reads SYGVNS. CDR3 length equals 13 residues.

This clonotype was counted many times. The DNA of the CDR3 is TGTGCCAGCAGCTTAGCGCGGGCAGAGACCCAGTACTTC. Translated: CASSLARAETQYF. V and J are TRBV7-2 and TRBJ2-5, with D perhaps matching TRBD2 (5 bases). CDR1 and CDR2 from the germline V gene are SGHTA and FQGNSA. The CDR3 length is 13 residues. V was pared by 0 bases and J by 4 bases, with 6 bases between.

The genes are TRBV7-3 and TRBJ1-1; D remains unclear. The germline V gene encodes CDR1 SGHTA and CDR2 FQGTGA. The CDR3 runs 14 residues. The ends were cut back, 1 base at V and 4 bases at J, with 10 bases in the middle. As DNA, the CDR3 is TGTGCCAGCAGCTTAAATCCCAGTCTCACTGAAGCTTTCTTT. As protein: CASSLNPSLTEAFF.

This clonotype was seen more than once but under ten times. The J gene is TRBJ2-5, the V gene TRBV24-1; D is undetermined. Per germline, CDR1 KGHDR and CDR2 SFDVKD. CDR3 length: 13 amino acids. Trimming shortened V by 7 bases and J by 0 bases, and 8 bases separated the two germline ends. This chain's CDR3 is CATSDGHQETQYF. The CDR3 region has the DNA TGTGCCACCAGCGACGGCCACCAAGAGACCCAGTACTTC.

This clonotype was picked up a small number of times. This chain uses TRBV7-2 with TRBJ2-3; D is uncertain. Germline CDR1 reads SGHTA; CDR2 reads FQGNSA. CDR3 size: 15 residues. Trimming shortened V by 0 bases and J by 2 bases, and 9 bases separated the two germline ends. Here the CDR3 reads CASSLASLNTDTQYF. DNA of the CDR3: TGTGCCAGCAGCTTAGCATCTCTTAACACAGATACGCAGTATTTT.

At least ten counts were recorded for this clonotype. The rearrangement links TRBV20-1 to TRBJ1-2; D is unclear. V was clipped by 5 bases and J by 6 bases, with 16 bases between them. The germline V gene has CDR1 DFQATT and CDR2 SNEGSKA (reference sequence). There are 13 residues in the CDR3. CDR3 sequence: CSAPGSWINGYTF. The CDR3 nucleotides read TGCAGTGCTCCCGGGAGCTGGATCAATGGCTACACCTTC.

This clonotype has at least ten counts. The V and J genes are TRBV12-3 or TRBV12-4 and TRBJ1-4, with 9 nucleotides matching TRBD1. J gave up 8 bases and V 6 bases, and 10 bases lay outside the gene matches. The length of the CDR3 is 15 residues. The CDR3 sequence is CASRHDRGKGEKLFF. The CDR3 region has the DNA TGTGCCAGCAGGCACGACAGGGGGAAAGGAGAAAAACTGTTTTTT.

This clonotype was counted many times. This chain links TRBV20-1 with TRBJ2-7; TRBD1 matches at 7 bases. Germline CDR1 is DFQATT and CDR2 is SNEGSKA (reference sequence). The CDR3 spans 13 residues. Trimming cost V 5 bases and J 0 bases; bases outside gene matches: 4. CDR3 in DNA: TGCAGTGCTTGGGCAGGGGGCTCCTACGAGCAGTACTTC. It translates to CSAWAGGSYEQYF.